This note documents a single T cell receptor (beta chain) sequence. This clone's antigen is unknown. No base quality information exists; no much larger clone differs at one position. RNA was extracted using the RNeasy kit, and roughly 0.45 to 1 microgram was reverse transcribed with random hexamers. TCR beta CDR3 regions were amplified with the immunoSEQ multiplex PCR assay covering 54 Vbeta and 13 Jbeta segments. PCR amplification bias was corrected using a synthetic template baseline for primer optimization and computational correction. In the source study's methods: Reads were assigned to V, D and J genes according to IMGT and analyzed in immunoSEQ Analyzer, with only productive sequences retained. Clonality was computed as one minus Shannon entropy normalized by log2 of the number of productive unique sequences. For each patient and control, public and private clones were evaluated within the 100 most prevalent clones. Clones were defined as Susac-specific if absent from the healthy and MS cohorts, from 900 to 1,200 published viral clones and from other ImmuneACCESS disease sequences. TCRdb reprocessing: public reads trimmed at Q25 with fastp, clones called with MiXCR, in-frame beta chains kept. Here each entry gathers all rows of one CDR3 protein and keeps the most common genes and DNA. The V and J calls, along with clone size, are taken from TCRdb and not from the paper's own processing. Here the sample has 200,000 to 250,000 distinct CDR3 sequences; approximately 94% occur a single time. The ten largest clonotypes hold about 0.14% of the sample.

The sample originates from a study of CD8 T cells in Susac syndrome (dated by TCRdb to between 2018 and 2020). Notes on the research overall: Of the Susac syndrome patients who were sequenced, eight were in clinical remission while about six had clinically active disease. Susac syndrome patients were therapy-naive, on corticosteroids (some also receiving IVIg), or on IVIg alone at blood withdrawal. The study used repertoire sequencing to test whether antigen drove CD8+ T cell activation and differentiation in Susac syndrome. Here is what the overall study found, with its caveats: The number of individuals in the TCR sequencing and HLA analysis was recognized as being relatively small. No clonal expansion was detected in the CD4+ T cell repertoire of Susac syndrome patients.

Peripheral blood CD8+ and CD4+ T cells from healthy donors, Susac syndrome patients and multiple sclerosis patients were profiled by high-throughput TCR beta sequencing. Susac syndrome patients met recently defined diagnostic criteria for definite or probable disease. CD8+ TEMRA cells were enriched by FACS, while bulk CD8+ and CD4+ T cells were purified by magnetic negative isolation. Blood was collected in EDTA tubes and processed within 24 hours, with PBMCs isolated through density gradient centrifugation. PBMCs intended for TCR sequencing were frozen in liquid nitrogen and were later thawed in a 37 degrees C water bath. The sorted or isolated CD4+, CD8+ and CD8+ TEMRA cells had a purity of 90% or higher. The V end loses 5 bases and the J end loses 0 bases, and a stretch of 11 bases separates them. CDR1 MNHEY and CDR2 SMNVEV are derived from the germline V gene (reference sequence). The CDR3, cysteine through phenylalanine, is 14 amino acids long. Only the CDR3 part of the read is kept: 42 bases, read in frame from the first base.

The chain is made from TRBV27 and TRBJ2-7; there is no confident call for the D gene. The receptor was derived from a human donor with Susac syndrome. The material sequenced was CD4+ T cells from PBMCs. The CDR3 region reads CASSEVASSYEQYF. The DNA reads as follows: TGTGCCAGCAGTGAAGTTGCGAGCTCCTACGAGCAGTACTTC.